Given below is one T cell receptor beta chain in context. The J segment lost 3 bases and the V segment lost 1 base, leaving 5 bases of the junction unmatched. CDR1 LGHNA and CDR2 YNFKEQ come from the germline V gene. The CDR3 runs 15 residues. These data belong to a study of blood T cell repertoires in COVID-19. The method was immunoSEQ multiplex PCR; TCRdb's version includes in-frame clones alone and lacks a portion of them. The sample includes 300,000 or so clones, 89% seen only once; the top ten take 2.5% to 3.5%. Cohorts were determined from participant-reported clinical history. The receptor comes from a woman aged 50 to 60 who had been exposed to COVID-19. This chain links TRBV4-2 with TRBJ2-7, with TRBD2 matching 8 bases. The sample consisted of PBMCs or T cells enriched from blood (not recorded which). The CDR3 is CASSQGGSGDYEQYF. The CDR3, as DNA: TGTGCCAGCAGCCAAGGCGGTAGCGGGGACTACGAGCAGTACTTC.